This paragraph reports one T cell receptor (beta chain). RNA served as the template for amplifying TCR beta CDR3 regions. Following a first-round RT-PCR that used HTBI primers, a second-round multiplex PCR was carried out. TCRdb re-called the multiplex PCR reads with MiXCR, one entry per CDR3 protein. The sample records over a million distinct CDR3 sequences, 35% to 40% being singletons. The sample is drawn from a study of Graves' ophthalmopathy and Graves' hyperthyroidism. Trimming removed 4 bases from V and 3 bases from J, with 14 bases in between. This CDR3 region has 15 residues. Germline lookup yields CDR1 SGHKS and CDR2 YYEKEE (reference sequence).

Sequenced input: peripheral blood or thyroid tissue (not recorded which). This TCR was recovered from an adult man with Graves' hyperthyroidism. The J gene is TRBJ1-5, the V gene TRBV5-5; D gene uncertain. The CDR3 region has the DNA TGTGCCAGCAGCCCCAGAGTATACGACAATCAGCCCCAGCATTTT. It codes for CASSPRVYDNQPQHF.